Listed below are T cell receptor beta chains from one sample, sequenced in a study of vaccination effects on CD4 cells after COVID-19. Their target antigens are unknown. Measured with immunoSEQ multiplex PCR; TCRdb has only the in-frame clones, and not every one. Here the sample spans about 45,000 clones, roughly 72% being singletons. Sequences were derived from CD4+ T cells from PBMCs cultured without peptide, sampled before COVID-19 vaccination. These receptors all stem from a human donor who had a prior SARS-CoV-2 infection. Each CDR3 is given with its conserved first and last residue. The D gene is left open where the match is weak. Clone size, where shown, is once, few, many, or a class for clones that have expanded.

v_gene: TRBV5-1
d_gene: NA
abundance: NA
j_gene: TRBJ2-7
CDR3nt: TGCGCCAGCAGCTTGGGCGGGATGAGCTCCTACGAGCAGTACTTC
CDR3aa: CASSLGGMSSYEQYF

v_gene: TRBV24-1
d_gene: NA
abundance: NA
j_gene: TRBJ2-1
CDR3nt: TGTGCCACCAGTCTAGACGAATACAATGAGCAGTTCTTC
CDR3aa: CATSLDEYNEQFF

v_gene: TRBV5-1
d_gene: NA
abundance: NA
j_gene: TRBJ2-3
CDR3nt: TGCGCCAGCAGCGTTCACAAAGATACGCAGTATTTT
CDR3aa: CASSVHKDTQYF

v_gene: TRBV6-1
d_gene: NA
abundance: NA
j_gene: TRBJ1-5
CDR3nt: TGTGCCAGCAGTGAACTGGACAGCTATAGCAATCAGCCCCAGCATTTT
CDR3aa: CASSELDSYSNQPQHF

v_gene: TRBV10-3
d_gene: TRBD1
abundance: NA
j_gene: TRBJ2-7
CDR3nt: TGTGCCATCTCCGGGACAGCTCCCTACGAGCAGTACTTC
CDR3aa: CAISGTAPYEQYF

v_gene: TRBV7-3
d_gene: NA
abundance: NA
j_gene: TRBJ2-7
CDR3nt: TGTGCCAGCAGCTTATTGACCCGCGAGCAGTACTTC
CDR3aa: CASSLLTREQYF

v_gene: TRBV2
d_gene: NA
abundance: NA
j_gene: TRBJ1-5
CDR3nt: TGTGCCAGCAGTGAAGCCCGACACCTCAGGAATCAGCCCCAGCATTTT
CDR3aa: CASSEARHLRNQPQHF

v_gene: TRBV5-4
d_gene: NA
abundance: NA
j_gene: TRBJ1-2
CDR3nt: TGTGCCAGCAGCTCATCGGGAGAGGGGCACTATGGCTACACCTTC
CDR3aa: CASSSSGEGHYGYTF

v_gene: TRBV15
d_gene: NA
abundance: NA
j_gene: TRBJ2-3
CDR3nt: TGTGCCACCAGTACGATCGGAAGGGCCCACGTCACAGATACGCAGTATTTT
CDR3aa: CATSTIGRAHVTDTQYF

v_gene: TRBV6-1
d_gene: TRBD1
abundance: NA
j_gene: TRBJ2-7
CDR3nt: TGTGCCAGCAGCGACAGGGGCCCCACCTACGAGCAGTACTTC
CDR3aa: CASSDRGPTYEQYF

v_gene: TRBV28
d_gene: NA
abundance: once
j_gene: TRBJ1-6
CDR3nt: TGTGCCAGCAACCCAGTGGAGAGAGAAAATTCACCCCTCCACTTT
CDR3aa: CASNPVERENSPLHF

v_gene: TRBV18
d_gene: NA
abundance: NA
j_gene: TRBJ2-7
CDR3nt: TGTGCCAGCTCACCACCAGGGAACTACGAGCAGTACTTC
CDR3aa: CASSPPGNYEQYF

v_gene: TRBV4-1
d_gene: TRBD1
abundance: NA
j_gene: TRBJ1-2
CDR3nt: TGCGCCAGCAGCCGAACAGGGGAACAGTCTGGCTACACCTTC
CDR3aa: CASSRTGEQSGYTF

v_gene: TRBV27
d_gene: NA
abundance: NA
j_gene: TRBJ2-7
CDR3nt: TGTGCCAGCAGTCAATATTCGGATACGAGGGACGAGCAGTACTTC
CDR3aa: CASSQYSDTRDEQYF

v_gene: TRBV7-2
d_gene: NA
abundance: few
j_gene: TRBJ2-7
CDR3nt: TGTGCCAGCAGCTTATTTGTAGGGGGGACCCTATCCTACGAGCAGTACTTC
CDR3aa: CASSLFVGGTLSYEQYF

v_gene: TRBV10-3
d_gene: NA
abundance: NA
j_gene: TRBJ2-5
CDR3nt: TGTGCCACCAACCTGGGGGGGCAGGGAAAAGAGACCCAGTACTTC
CDR3aa: CATNLGGQGKETQYF

v_gene: TRBV4-2
d_gene: NA
abundance: NA
j_gene: TRBJ2-3
CDR3nt: TGTGCCAGCAGCCCTCAGGCAAGCACAGATACGCAGTATTTT
CDR3aa: CASSPQASTDTQYF

v_gene: TRBV19
d_gene: NA
abundance: NA
j_gene: TRBJ2-2
CDR3nt: TGTGCCAGTAGGGTGCAGGGCCCCGACTCCGGGGAGCTGTTTTTT
CDR3aa: CASRVQGPDSGELFF

v_gene: TRBV10-3
d_gene: NA
abundance: NA
j_gene: TRBJ1-2
CDR3nt: TGTGCCATCAGTGAGTCGAGCGAGTCTCTCTACACCTTC
CDR3aa: CAISESSESLYTF

v_gene: TRBV18
d_gene: NA
abundance: NA
j_gene: TRBJ2-2
CDR3nt: TGTGCCAGCTCCCCCGGCCCCACCGGGGAGCTGTTTTTT
CDR3aa: CASSPGPTGELFF

v_gene: TRBV27
d_gene: NA
abundance: NA
j_gene: TRBJ2-3
CDR3nt: TGTGCCAGCAGTTTATTTGCCACCACAGATACGCAGTATTTT
CDR3aa: CASSLFATTDTQYF

v_gene: TRBV7-9
d_gene: NA
abundance: NA
j_gene: TRBJ1-4
CDR3nt: TGTGCCAGCAGGTTAGACCACCAAGAAAAACTGTTTTTT
CDR3aa: CASRLDHQEKLFF

v_gene: TRBV5-1
d_gene: NA
abundance: NA
j_gene: TRBJ2-1
CDR3nt: TGCGCCAGCAGCTTGTTGGCAGCCGTCGTCGATGAGCAGTTCTTC
CDR3aa: CASSLLAAVVDEQFF

v_gene: TRBV30
d_gene: NA
abundance: NA
j_gene: TRBJ1-2
CDR3nt: TGTGCCTTATTTGAGGACTGGGGGGTTTTTAACTATGGCTACACCTTC
CDR3aa: CALFEDWGVFNYGYTF

v_gene: TRBV7-2
d_gene: NA
abundance: NA
j_gene: TRBJ2-1
CDR3nt: TGTGCCAGCAGCTTAGTAAACTTCTACAATGAGCAGTTCTTC
CDR3aa: CASSLVNFYNEQFF

v_gene: TRBV6-5
d_gene: NA
abundance: NA
j_gene: TRBJ1-4
CDR3nt: TGTGCCAGCAGTTACTCCCGGGCCCCTAATGAAAAACTGTTTTTT
CDR3aa: CASSYSRAPNEKLFF

v_gene: TRBV7-8
d_gene: TRBD2
abundance: NA
j_gene: TRBJ2-2
CDR3nt: TGTGCCAGCAGCATCACTAGCGGGGGGGGCTTGGCGCCTCCCGGGGAGCTGTTTTTT
CDR3aa: CASSITSGGGLAPPGELFF

v_gene: TRBV7-9
d_gene: NA
abundance: NA
j_gene: TRBJ1-4
CDR3nt: TGTGCCAGCAGCATCCGGTCCCAGGCAGAAAAACTGTTTTTT
CDR3aa: CASSIRSQAEKLFF

v_gene: TRBV30
d_gene: NA
abundance: NA
j_gene: TRBJ2-7
CDR3nt: TGTGCCTGGGAGGGGGAGGGAATTGGTCCCCGAAATCGTTACGAGCAGTACTTC
CDR3aa: CAWEGEGIGPRNRYEQYF

v_gene: TRBV27
d_gene: TRBD2
abundance: few
j_gene: TRBJ2-3
CDR3nt: TGTGCCAGCAGTTTACAAAGACTAGCGGGAGGGGGCACAGATACGCAGTATTTT
CDR3aa: CASSLQRLAGGGTDTQYF

v_gene: TRBV5-4
d_gene: TRBD2
abundance: NA
j_gene: TRBJ2-1
CDR3nt: TGTGCCAGCAGCTTAGGGGGGGGGACTAGCGGGAGCGATCAGTTCTTC
CDR3aa: CASSLGGGTSGSDQFF

v_gene: TRBV5-1
d_gene: NA
abundance: NA
j_gene: TRBJ2-4
CDR3nt: TGCGCCAGCAGCTTGGACGGCCGACAGGAGGGGGACATTCAGTACTTC
CDR3aa: CASSLDGRQEGDIQYF

v_gene: TRBV7-9
d_gene: NA
abundance: NA
j_gene: TRBJ1-3
CDR3nt: TGTGCCAGCGATAATAGGACAATCGGAAACACCATATATTTT
CDR3aa: CASDNRTIGNTIYF

v_gene: TRBV21-1
d_gene: NA
abundance: NA
j_gene: TRBJ1-1
CDR3nt: NA
CDR3aa: CASSKVGGGAKDTEAFF

v_gene: TRBV6-2/TRBV6-3
d_gene: NA
abundance: NA
j_gene: TRBJ1-5
CDR3nt: TGTGCCAGCAGTTACGTCGGGAATCAGCCCCAGCATTTT
CDR3aa: CASSYVGNQPQHF

v_gene: TRBV4-1
d_gene: TRBD2
abundance: NA
j_gene: TRBJ2-1
CDR3nt: TGCGCCAGCAGCCAAATACTAGCGGTGGGGAACAATGAGCAGTTCTTC
CDR3aa: CASSQILAVGNNEQFF

v_gene: TRBV6-5
d_gene: TRBD1
abundance: NA
j_gene: TRBJ1-5
CDR3nt: TGTGCCAGCCGCTCGGGCAGGGGGCATAATCAGCCCCAGCATTTT
CDR3aa: CASRSGRGHNQPQHF

v_gene: TRBV5-1
d_gene: NA
abundance: NA
j_gene: TRBJ2-3
CDR3nt: TGCGCCAGCAGCTTGGTTGCAGATACGCAGTATTTT
CDR3aa: CASSLVADTQYF

v_gene: TRBV27
d_gene: TRBD2
abundance: NA
j_gene: TRBJ2-5
CDR3nt: TGTGCCAGCAGTTTAGCGGGGGGTTCGAGGGAGACCCAGTACTTC
CDR3aa: CASSLAGGSRETQYF

v_gene: TRBV5-1
d_gene: NA
abundance: once
j_gene: TRBJ1-3
CDR3nt: TGCGCCAGCAGCTTGGCCGGTGGCAGGTCTGGGGACACCATATATTTT
CDR3aa: CASSLAGGRSGDTIYF

v_gene: TRBV4-1
d_gene: NA
abundance: NA
j_gene: TRBJ1-2
CDR3nt: TGCGCCAGCAGCCAAGATTGGGGGGCTGGCTACACCTTC
CDR3aa: CASSQDWGAGYTF

v_gene: TRBV27
d_gene: TRBD1
abundance: once
j_gene: TRBJ2-2
CDR3nt: TGTGCCAGCAGTTTACTGTCCCTCGTTGTTCTATCCGGACAGGGGCGGAACACCGGGGAGCTGTTTTTT
CDR3aa: CASSLLSLVVLSGQGRNTGELFF

v_gene: TRBV7-9
d_gene: TRBD1
abundance: NA
j_gene: TRBJ1-4
CDR3nt: TGTGCCAGCAGCGGACAGGGTGAAAAACTGTTTTTT
CDR3aa: CASSGQGEKLFF

v_gene: TRBV30
d_gene: NA
abundance: NA
j_gene: TRBJ1-3
CDR3nt: TGTGCCTGGAGGTACTTAAGCTCTGGAAACACCATATATTTT
CDR3aa: CAWRYLSSGNTIYF

v_gene: TRBV5-1
d_gene: TRBD1
abundance: NA
j_gene: TRBJ1-2
CDR3nt: TGCGCCAGCAGCTTGGCGACAGGGATCCCTAACTATGGCTACACCTTC
CDR3aa: CASSLATGIPNYGYTF

v_gene: TRBV5-1
d_gene: TRBD2
abundance: NA
j_gene: TRBJ2-7
CDR3nt: TGCGCCAGCAGCCTAGGACTAGCGGGAGGGGTTGTTTACGAGCAGTACTTC
CDR3aa: CASSLGLAGGVVYEQYF

v_gene: TRBV19
d_gene: NA
abundance: once
j_gene: TRBJ1-2
CDR3nt: TGTGCCAGTAGTATAGGTTGGAGGGGAGGTGGCTACACCTTC
CDR3aa: CASSIGWRGGGYTF

v_gene: TRBV2
d_gene: TRBD2
abundance: NA
j_gene: TRBJ2-1
CDR3nt: TGTGCCAGCAGTGATGTTAGCGGGAGATACGATGAGCAGTTCTTC
CDR3aa: CASSDVSGRYDEQFF